The 19 T cell receptor beta chains listed next were all sequenced from one sample in a study of blood T cell repertoires in COVID-19. Libraries were prepared by immunoSEQ multiplex PCR; TCRdb keeps only in-frame clonotypes and omits some of them. The profile shows a few hundred thousand clones, approximately 86% of them singletons. Sample: peripheral blood. Receptor source: a man between 25 and 39 years old with active or convalescent COVID-19.

This chain links TRBV27 with TRBJ2-3; no reliable D call. V was clipped by 4 bases and J by 2 bases, with 7 bases between them. Germline lookup yields CDR1 MNHEY and CDR2 SMNVEV (reference sequence). This CDR3 is 13 amino acids long. For the CDR3, the DNA is TGTGCCAGCAGTTCCTACTTCACAGATACGCAGTATTTT. It translates to CASSSYFTDTQYF.

This chain joins TRBV19 and TRBJ2-1; perhaps TRBD2 as D (7 bases). Trimming removed 5 bases at V and 5 bases at J, with 19 bases between. CDR3 size: 16 residues. Germline V CDR1 and CDR2: LNHDA, SQIVND (reference sequence). The CDR3 nucleotides are TGTGCCAGTAGTGAGGGGGTTGGCGGGGGACACAATGAGCAGTTCTTC. Protein sequence: CASSEGVGGGHNEQFF.

The chain joins TRBV28 to TRBJ2-5; D possibly corresponds to TRBD1 (6 bases). The germline V gene has CDR1 MDHEN and CDR2 SYDVKM. This CDR3 spans 11 amino acids. CDR3 region: CTVRGAETQYF. CDR3 DNA: TGTACAGTCAGGGGCGCGGAGACCCAGTACTTC.

The V and J genes are TRBV19 and TRBJ2-1, with D possibly TRBD2 on 5 matching bases. This CDR3 is built from 14 residues. Germline-derived CDR1 and CDR2 are LNHDA and SQIVND (reference sequence). Trimming cost V 0 bases and J 8 bases, with 11 bases left between them. The CDR3 nucleotides read TGTGCCAGTAGTATAGAGTTCCGGGGTCATGAGCAGTTCTTC. This sequence encodes CASSIEFRGHEQFF.

This chain connects TRBV9 to TRBJ2-1, with 8 positions matching TRBD2. The J segment lost 5 bases and the V segment lost 3 bases, leaving 7 bases of the junction unmatched. Germline CDR1 and CDR2: SGDLS and YYNGEE. The CDR3 has 15 residues. The CDR3 spells CASSGAPGGDNEQFF. The CDR3 DNA is TGTGCCAGCAGCGGAGCTCCCGGGGGGGACAATGAGCAGTTCTTC.

This clone was counted only a few times. The chain has TRBV25-1 and TRBJ1-1; 8 positions agree with TRBD1. The ends lost 3 bases at V and 9 bases at J; junction bases unmatched: 6. The CDR3 covers 13 residues. CDR1 and CDR2 (germline): MGHDK, SYGVNS. The CDR3 sequence: CASSDRGRGKAFF. The CDR3 DNA reads TGTGCCAGCAGTGACAGGGGGCGCGGAAAAGCTTTCTTT.

The chain couples TRBV2 to TRBJ1-3; D gene unclear. V dropped 5 bases and J dropped 2 bases, with 13 bases sitting between them. Germline CDR1 and CDR2: SNHLY and FYNNEI. This CDR3 contains 15 residues. CDR3 DNA sequence: TGTGCCAGCAGTAGTCAACAGAGTACTGGAAACACCATATATTTT. Translation gives CASSSQQSTGNTIYF.

V gene TRBV6-6 combines with J gene TRBJ1-4, with 8 bases matching TRBD1. This CDR3 has 13 residues. The junction had 3 bases not matched to a gene; V was cut back by 6 bases and J by 6 bases. Germline CDR1 is MNHNY and CDR2 is SVGAGI (reference sequence). CDR3 nucleotides: TGTGCCAGCAGAGAGACAGGGGATGAAAAACTGTTTTTT. This encodes CASRETGDEKLFF.

The gene calls are TRBV3-1 (or the pseudogene TRBV3-2) and TRBJ2-1, with D perhaps TRBD1 (5 bases). The CDR3 runs 16 residues. Germline V gene sequence: CDR1 LGHDT, CDR2 YNNKEL (reference sequence). V was cut by 1 base and J by 0 bases, with 10 bases left in between. The CDR3, as DNA: TGTGCCAGCAGCCAAGGGGTTCAGGGCTCCTACAATGAGCAGTTCTTC. It is translated as CASSQGVQGSYNEQFF.

The chain is built from TRBV24-1 and TRBJ2-5, with TRBD2 as a possible D gene (7 bases). Trimming removed 5 bases from V and 7 bases from J, with 22 bases in between. Germline lookup yields CDR1 KGHDR and CDR2 SFDVKD. The CDR3 is made up of 16 amino acids. The CDR3 DNA follows: TGTGCCACCAGTGGGGTCAGAGGGGGGGCGCGACGGACCCAGTACTTC. This gives the protein CATSGVRGGARRTQYF.

The CDR3 loop reads CASSQSGTSGISTDTQYF. The DNA of the CDR3 is TGTGCCAGCAGCCAATCCGGGACTAGCGGAATCAGCACAGATACGCAGTATTTT. The rearrangement uses TRBV7-2 and TRBJ2-3; 11 positions match TRBD2. With V trimmed by 5 bases and J by 0 bases, 10 bases remained unmatched. Germline V lookup: CDR1 SGHTA, CDR2 FQGNSA. The CDR3 totals 18 residues. Filled out from reference TRBV7-2 and TRBJ2-3, the complete variable domain reads GAGVSQSPSNKVTEKGKDVELRCDPISGHTALYWYRQSLGQGLEFLIYFQGNSAPDKSGLPSDRFSAERTGGSVSTLTIQRTQQEDSAVYLCASSQSGTSGISTDTQYFGPGTRLTVL.

The CDR3 spells CASSLEGGGAYEQYF. The CDR3 nucleotides read TGTGCCAGCAGCTTAGAGGGCGGGGGGGCCTACGAGCAGTACTTC. The chain joins TRBV11-2 to TRBJ2-7; 9 positions match TRBD2. CDR3 length equals 15 residues. Germline CDR1 reads SGHAT; CDR2 reads FQNNGV. The junction had 2 bases not matched to a gene; V was cut back by 0 bases and J by 2 bases.

The chain joins TRBV11-2 to TRBJ1-2, with D perhaps matching TRBD1 (5 bases). CDR3 size: 15 residues. Germline V lookup: CDR1 SGHAT, CDR2 FQNNGV. V gave up 5 bases and J gave up 3 bases, with 16 bases separating them. The CDR3 loop is CASSSQPGFDYGYTF. In nucleotides, the CDR3 is TGTGCCAGCAGCAGCCAGCCAGGGTTTGACTATGGCTACACCTTC.

This chain joins TRBV2 and TRBJ1-1; D unclear. This CDR3 spans 16 amino acids. Germline-derived CDR1 and CDR2 are SNHLY and FYNNEI. Trimming shortened V by 2 bases and J by 0 bases, and 13 bases separated the two germline ends. Here the CDR3 DNA reads TGTGCCAGCAGTGAACGTGGAGGCCGAATGAACACTGAAGCTTTCTTT. It yields the protein CASSERGGRMNTEAFF.

V and J are TRBV6-2 or TRBV6-3 and TRBJ1-2; D call uncertain. The CDR3 runs to 15 residues. Per germline, CDR1 MNHEY and CDR2 SVGEGT. Trimming pared 0 bases from V and 4 bases from J, leaving 12 bases between. This CDR3 reads CASSYSPAATYGYTF. CDR3 nucleotides: TGTGCCAGCAGTTACTCCCCGGCAGCGACCTATGGCTACACCTTC.

This chain links TRBV11-2 with TRBJ1-1, with D unresolved. Germline V gives CDR1 SGHAT, CDR2 FQNNGV. The CDR3 is made up of 12 amino acids. V was clipped by 1 base and J by 4 bases, with 4 bases between them. The chain's CDR3 is CASSLASTEAFF. Written as DNA, the CDR3 is TGTGCCAGCAGCTTAGCCAGCACTGAAGCTTTCTTT.

The chain employs TRBV29-1 and TRBJ1-2, with TRBD1 as a possible D gene (6 bases). The germline gives CDR1 SQVTM, CDR2 ANQGSEA. Trimming pared 5 bases from V and 4 bases from J, leaving 17 bases between. This CDR3 region has 14 residues. CDR3 sequence: CSVYIGGASYGYTF. The CDR3 DNA reads TGCAGCGTTTATATTGGGGGGGCGAGCTATGGCTACACCTTC.

This clone appeared a single time. The V call is TRBV7-6, the J call TRBJ2-2, with TRBD1 identical over 8 bases. CDR3 length: 16 residues. Germline CDR1 SGHVS, CDR2 FNYEAQ. With 1 base clipped from V and 6 bases from J, the junction kept 7 bases outside the gene matches. The CDR3: CASSLVLQGAAGELFF. The DNA for the CDR3 is TGTGCCAGCAGCTTAGTGTTGCAGGGGGCCGCCGGGGAGCTGTTTTTT.

With respect to this clone: The junction differs from germline at one of its ends, possibly a read error. The genes are TRBV6-1 and TRBJ1-2; D possibly corresponds to TRBD1 (6 bases). CDR1 is MNHNS and CDR2 is SASEGT in the germline V gene. CDR3 length: 16 residues. The CDR3 loop reads CASTEYGGGGGYGYTF. CDR3 DNA: TGTGCCAGCACTGAATACGGCGGTGGGGGCGGCTATGGCTACACCTTC.